The 4 T cell receptor beta chains below were found in one sample sequenced in a study of T cells in Graves' hyperthyroidism and ophthalmopathy. What was amplified from RNA transcripts were TCR beta CDR3 regions. When the TCR CDR3 underwent first-round RT-PCR, the HTBI primer set was used. TCRdb called the multiplex PCR reads again in MiXCR, with one record for every CDR3 protein. This table has around 600,000 distinct CDR3 sequences, approximately 15% appearing once. Sequenced material: blood. Receptors originate from a woman aged 18-29 years with Graves' ophthalmopathy.

This rearrangement joins TRBV11-2 to TRBJ2-3, with 12 nucleotides matching TRBD2. CDR1 is SGHAT, CDR2 FQNNGV, per germline. V lost 5 bases and J lost 6; bases outside the gene matches: 9. CDR3 length: 16 residues. CDR3 in amino acids: CASSRTSGEWSDTQYF. The DNA of the CDR3 is TGTGCCAGCAGCCGGACTAGCGGGGAATGGTCGGATACGCAGTATTTT.

This clonotype was picked up a small number of times. Written as DNA, the CDR3 is TGTGCCAGCAGCCAAGTTCCTAGCGGTCTATCCTACAATGAGCAGTTCTTC. It is translated as CASSQVPSGLSYNEQFF. The rearrangement links TRBV3-1 to TRBJ2-1; 7 nucleotides align to TRBD2. The V gene end was trimmed by 1 base and the J gene end by 1 base; junction bases not matched to a gene: 7. Per the germline V gene, CDR1 is LGHDT and CDR2 is YNNKEL (reference sequence). This CDR3 contains 17 residues.

This clonotype was picked up many times. The chain links TRBV27 to TRBJ2-7; 12 bases line up with TRBD2. V gave up 7 bases and J gave up 5 bases; unmatched junction bases: 9. This CDR3 has 15 residues. Germline assignment: CDR1 MNHEY and CDR2 SMNVEV (reference sequence). CDR3 DNA sequence: TGTGCCAGCAAAGTCCGGACTAGCGGGACCCACGAGCAGTACTTC. This translates into CASKVRTSGTHEQYF.

The V and J genes are TRBV24-1 and TRBJ2-2; D is undetermined. The CDR3 covers 13 residues. In germline, CDR1 is KGHDR, CDR2 SFDVKD. V was pared by 10 bases and J by 4 bases, with 12 bases between. CDR3 protein: CATGHLGTGELFF. Here the CDR3 DNA reads TGTGCCACAGGGCATCTGGGCACCGGGGAGCTGTTTTTT.